Below, 8 T cell receptor beta chains from the same sample are listed, as sequenced in a study of STAT3 mutations in large granular lymphocyte leukemia. These receptors' targets are unknown. The study's findings and limits: At least one immunodominant TCR beta clonotype appeared in every T-cell large granular lymphocyte leukemia patient.

This table comes from immunoSEQ multiplex PCR, and its TCRdb copy is limited to in-frame clones, with some not included. The sample contains 40,000 to 50,000 clones, about 81% of which appear only once. The sequenced material came from PBMCs. The receptors come from a human donor with T large granular lymphocyte leukemia. Some clones in this sample may be carry-over from other donors' samples.

The chain has TRBV4-3 and TRBJ2-7, with unresolved D. Germline V lookup: CDR1 LGHNA, CDR2 YSLEER. This CDR3 is built from 16 residues. V lost 9 bases to trimming and J lost 0 bases, with 21 bases between them. The CDR3 bases are TGCGCCAGGGCCCGCTTACAACCGCTTGTCTCCTACGAGCAGTACTTC. It codes for CARARLQPLVSYEQYF.

This clone was counted a single time. This chain links TRBV5-6 with TRBJ1-3, with D uncertain. The V and J ends lost 2 bases and 0 bases respectively, with 9 bases between them. There are 15 residues in the CDR3. CDR1 SGHDT and CDR2 YYEEEE come from the germline V gene. The CDR3 coding sequence is TGTGCCAGCAGCTTAAACCTAATCTCTGGAAACACCATATATTTT. This sequence encodes CASSLNLISGNTIYF.

The rearrangement links TRBV29-1 to TRBJ1-1, with D maybe TRBD1 (6 bases). Germline CDR1 reads SQVTM; CDR2 reads ANQGSEA. The CDR3 covers 13 residues. Trimming pared 3 bases from V and 5 bases from J, leaving 13 bases between. This CDR3 is CSVEAQGGTEAFF. The CDR3 nucleotides are TGCAGCGTTGAGGCACAGGGAGGGACTGAAGCTTTCTTT.

The chain is built from TRBV5-4 and TRBJ2-5; 8 nucleotides line up with TRBD2. V was pared by 4 bases and J by 5 bases, with 10 bases of the junction left unmatched. This CDR3 comprises 15 residues. Per the germline V gene, CDR1 is SGHNT and CDR2 is YYREEE (reference sequence). CDR3: CASSPGGGMGETQYF. CDR3 bases: TGTGCCAGCAGCCCCGGGGGGGGGATGGGGGAGACCCAGTACTTC. The complete variable domain, with remaining parts taken from reference TRBV5-4 and TRBJ2-5, reads ETGVTQSPTHLIKTRGQQVTLRCSSQSGHNTVSWYQQALGQGPQFIFQYYREEENGRGNFPPRFSGLQFPNYSSELNVNALELDDSALYLCASSPGGGMGETQYFGPGTRLLVL.

V gene TRBV2 combines with J gene TRBJ2-7, with 8 bases aligning to TRBD2. Trimming at V came to 4 bases and at J to 4 bases, leaving 6 bases not matched to a gene. Germline CDR1 and CDR2: SNHLY and FYNNEI. The CDR3 is 14 amino acids. The CDR3 sequence: CASSALAGGYEQYF. The CDR3 DNA is TGTGCCAGCAGTGCGCTGGCGGGGGGATACGAGCAGTACTTC.

The V and J genes are TRBV28 and TRBJ1-3; D is unresolved. V gave up 8 bases and J gave up 3 bases, with 11 bases separating them. The length of the CDR3 is 13 residues. Germline V CDR1 and CDR2: MDHEN, SYDVKM. The CDR3 loop reads CASGSLIGNTIYF. CDR3 nucleotide sequence: TGTGCCAGCGGATCTTTGATTGGAAACACCATATATTTT.

The chain employs TRBV29-1 and TRBJ1-1; unclear D gene. Trimming pared 5 bases from V and 4 bases from J, leaving 11 bases between. The V gene's germline CDR1 is SQVTM and CDR2 ANQGSEA. This CDR3 is built from 12 residues. The CDR3 here is CSVTGEGTEAFF. The CDR3 DNA is TGCAGCGTTACCGGAGAAGGCACTGAAGCTTTCTTT.

The V gene is TRBV30, the J gene TRBJ1-6; unclear D gene. The CDR3 has 16 residues. Germline V CDR1 and CDR2: GTSNPN, SVGIG (reference sequence). V lost 0 bases, J lost 0 bases, and 9 bases lay in between. CDR3 sequence (DNA): TGTGCCTGGAGTGTAACCCGGAGCTCCTATAATTCACCCCTCCACTTT. Translated: CAWSVTRSSYNSPLHF.